Listed below are T cell receptor beta chains from one sample, sequenced in a study of cytomegalovirus exposure and HLA in healthy donors. Generated by immunoSEQ multiplex PCR, the TCRdb table keeps only in-frame clones and is missing some. Among about 150,000 clones, 80% were seen once, and the ten largest hold about 2.2%. Sequenced: PBMCs. These receptors were collected from a young man in good health and CMV-seronegative. CDR3s include the opening cysteine and the closing phenylalanine or tryptophan. The order of the fields is J gene, D gene, clone size, V gene, CDR3 DNA, CDR3 protein. D genes are given only for firm matches. Clone size appears in some rows only: once, few, many, or a class for an expanded clone.

j_gene: TRBJ2-1; d_gene: TRBD2; abundance: -; v_gene: TRBV7-9; CDR3nt: TGTTCCAGCAGCCAACTAGCGGGTTTTGATAATGAGCAGTTCTTC; CDR3aa: CSSSQLAGFDNEQFF
j_gene: TRBJ2-1; d_gene: TRBD1; abundance: -; v_gene: TRBV7-8; CDR3nt: TGTGCCAGCAGCTCCGTGCCAGGGGGAGCGAACAATGAGCAGTTCTTC; CDR3aa: CASSSVPGGANNEQFF
j_gene: TRBJ2-1; d_gene: TRBD2; abundance: -; v_gene: TRBV27; CDR3nt: TGTGCCAGCAGTCGCTCGGGACTAGCGGGAGGGTGGAAGTCTTACAATGAGCAGTTCTTC; CDR3aa: CASSRSGLAGGWKSYNEQFF
j_gene: TRBJ1-2; d_gene: TRBD1; abundance: -; v_gene: TRBV5-1; CDR3nt: TGCGCCAGCAGCACACAGGGGGAAGCTAACTATGGCTACACCTTC; CDR3aa: CASSTQGEANYGYTF
j_gene: TRBJ1-1; d_gene: -; abundance: -; v_gene: TRBV10-3; CDR3nt: TGTGCCATCAGTGAGTCTGGCAGGGCGAACACTGAAGCTTTCTTT; CDR3aa: CAISESGRANTEAFF
j_gene: TRBJ2-3; d_gene: -; abundance: -; v_gene: TRBV11-3; CDR3nt: TGTGCCAGCAGCTTAGTGTACGGGGTCACAGATACGCAGTATTTT; CDR3aa: CASSLVYGVTDTQYF
j_gene: TRBJ2-7; d_gene: -; abundance: once; v_gene: TRBV4-2; CDR3nt: TGTGCCAGCAGCGAGGCGGGATCCTCCTACGAGCAGTACTTC; CDR3aa: CASSEAGSSYEQYF
j_gene: TRBJ1-2; d_gene: TRBD1; abundance: -; v_gene: TRBV5-4; CDR3nt: TGTGCCAGCAGCTTAGTTGGAGGGGGCGCTGGCTACACCTTC; CDR3aa: CASSLVGGGAGYTF
j_gene: TRBJ2-1; d_gene: TRBD2; abundance: -; v_gene: TRBV28; CDR3nt: TGTGCCACCAACGTGGGTCTAGCGGGTGACAATGAGCAGTTCTTC; CDR3aa: CATNVGLAGDNEQFF
j_gene: TRBJ1-4; d_gene: TRBD1; abundance: -; v_gene: TRBV30; CDR3nt: TGTGCCTGGAAGACAGGGGTTGAAAAACTGTTTTTT; CDR3aa: CAWKTGVEKLFF
j_gene: TRBJ2-1; d_gene: -; abundance: -; v_gene: TRBV7-6; CDR3nt: TGTGCCAGCAGCTTAGATTTACGGAGTGAGCAGTTCTTC; CDR3aa: CASSLDLRSEQFF
j_gene: TRBJ2-3; d_gene: TRBD1; abundance: -; v_gene: TRBV5-8; CDR3nt: TGTGCCAGCAGCTTGGGACAGGGAGATTCAGATACGCAGTATTTT; CDR3aa: CASSLGQGDSDTQYF
j_gene: TRBJ2-7; d_gene: -; abundance: -; v_gene: TRBV19; CDR3nt: TGTGCCAGTAGTATAGGGGCAGGCCTCCGCTCCTTC; CDR3aa: CASSIGAGLRSF
j_gene: TRBJ2-2; d_gene: -; abundance: -; v_gene: TRBV11-2; CDR3nt: TGTGCCAGCATCCAGGACTACCCCGGGGAGCTGTTTTTT; CDR3aa: CASIQDYPGELFF
j_gene: TRBJ1-4; d_gene: -; abundance: few; v_gene: TRBV18; CDR3nt: TGTGCCAGCTCAGACGCAGGGGTTGGTAATGAAAAACTGTTTTTT; CDR3aa: CASSDAGVGNEKLFF
j_gene: TRBJ1-1; d_gene: -; abundance: -; v_gene: TRBV10-3; CDR3nt: TGTGCCATCAGGGTACAGGGAACTGAAGCTTTCTTT; CDR3aa: CAIRVQGTEAFF
j_gene: TRBJ2-1; d_gene: TRBD2; abundance: -; v_gene: TRBV7-2; CDR3nt: TGTGCCAGCAGACGCGGACTAGCGGGATTTTACAATGAGCAGTTCTTC; CDR3aa: CASRRGLAGFYNEQFF
j_gene: TRBJ2-1; d_gene: -; abundance: -; v_gene: TRBV28; CDR3nt: TGTGCCAGCAGTTTTTTCGTCAATGAGCAGTTCTTC; CDR3aa: CASSFFVNEQFF
j_gene: TRBJ2-7; d_gene: TRBD2; abundance: -; v_gene: TRBV27; CDR3nt: TGTGCCAGCAGTCAGCTCGGCGGGAGCTACGAGCAGTACTTC; CDR3aa: CASSQLGGSYEQYF
j_gene: TRBJ2-5; d_gene: -; abundance: once; v_gene: TRBV19; CDR3nt: TGTGCCAGTAGTCTCGGGGAGACCCAGTACTTC; CDR3aa: CASSLGETQYF
j_gene: TRBJ2-5; d_gene: TRBD1; abundance: -; v_gene: TRBV19; CDR3nt: TGTGCCAGTAGTCCGGGACAGCAAGAGACCCAGTACTTC; CDR3aa: CASSPGQQETQYF
j_gene: TRBJ2-7; d_gene: TRBD2; abundance: -; v_gene: TRBV28; CDR3nt: TGTGCCAGCCGGGAGGGGGATCCCGTCTACGAGCAGTACTTC; CDR3aa: CASREGDPVYEQYF
j_gene: TRBJ1-1; d_gene: -; abundance: -; v_gene: TRBV6-5; CDR3nt: TGTGCCAGCAGTTACTCTACAGGGAATACTGAAGCTTTCTTT; CDR3aa: CASSYSTGNTEAFF
j_gene: TRBJ1-1; d_gene: -; abundance: once; v_gene: TRBV7-9; CDR3nt: TGTTCCAGCAGTACAGGGCAGAACACTGAAGCTTTCTTT; CDR3aa: CSSSTGQNTEAFF
j_gene: TRBJ1-5; d_gene: -; abundance: -; v_gene: TRBV6-6; CDR3nt: TGTGCCATCAGGCGGGGGGACAATCAGCCCCAGCATTTT; CDR3aa: CAIRRGDNQPQHF
j_gene: TRBJ2-2; d_gene: TRBD2; abundance: -; v_gene: TRBV7-9; CDR3nt: TGTTCCAGCAGCTCTAAGCGGGACTGGGGCGGGGAGCTGTTTTTT; CDR3aa: CSSSSKRDWGGELFF
j_gene: TRBJ2-1; d_gene: -; abundance: -; v_gene: TRBV10-3; CDR3nt: TGTGCCATCAGTGGATCCAGGGTAATAAGCTACAATGAGCAGTTCTTC; CDR3aa: CAISGSRVISYNEQFF
j_gene: TRBJ2-7; d_gene: -; abundance: -; v_gene: TRBV18; CDR3nt: TGTGCCAGCTCACTGGGACACCTCTCCTACGAGCAGTACTTC; CDR3aa: CASSLGHLSYEQYF
j_gene: TRBJ2-3; d_gene: TRBD1; abundance: -; v_gene: TRBV29-1; CDR3nt: TGCAGCGTCCAAAAGGGACAGGGGACAGATACGCAGTATTTT; CDR3aa: CSVQKGQGTDTQYF
j_gene: TRBJ1-6; d_gene: TRBD1; abundance: -; v_gene: TRBV2; CDR3nt: TGTGCCAGCAGTGAAGTGGGACAGGGAAATTCACCCCTCCACTTT; CDR3aa: CASSEVGQGNSPLHF
j_gene: TRBJ1-3; d_gene: -; abundance: few; v_gene: TRBV5-5; CDR3nt: TGTGCCAGCAGCTTGGTTCCAGGCTCTGGAAACACCATATATTTT; CDR3aa: CASSLVPGSGNTIYF
j_gene: TRBJ1-1; d_gene: TRBD1; abundance: few; v_gene: TRBV5-1; CDR3nt: TGCGCCAGCAGCTTCCAGGGGGTCTCGAACACTGAAGCTTTCTTT; CDR3aa: CASSFQGVSNTEAFF
j_gene: TRBJ2-5; d_gene: -; abundance: -; v_gene: TRBV11-2; CDR3nt: TGTGCCAGCAGCTGGACTCCCCAAGAGACCCAGTACTTC; CDR3aa: CASSWTPQETQYF
j_gene: TRBJ2-1; d_gene: TRBD1; abundance: -; v_gene: TRBV27; CDR3nt: TGTGCCGTCTCCCGGGGACAGGGGGCGAGGAATGAGCAGTTCTTC; CDR3aa: CAVSRGQGARNEQFF
j_gene: TRBJ1-1; d_gene: -; abundance: few; v_gene: TRBV27; CDR3nt: TGTGCCAGCAGTGTAGATAAACAGACTGAAGCTTTCTTT; CDR3aa: CASSVDKQTEAFF
j_gene: TRBJ2-7; d_gene: -; abundance: -; v_gene: TRBV6-1; CDR3nt: TGTGCCAGCAGGCTACAGGGAGGGTATATCTACGAGCAGTACTTC; CDR3aa: CASRLQGGYIYEQYF
j_gene: TRBJ2-3; d_gene: -; abundance: few; v_gene: TRBV6-1; CDR3nt: TGTGCCAGCAGTGTCCAGGGAAGCACAGATACGCAGTATTTT; CDR3aa: CASSVQGSTDTQYF
j_gene: TRBJ2-1; d_gene: -; abundance: -; v_gene: TRBV4-1; CDR3nt: TGCGCCAGCAGGAGGGCGACCGCCTACAATGAGCAGTTCTTC; CDR3aa: CASRRATAYNEQFF
j_gene: TRBJ1-4; d_gene: -; abundance: -; v_gene: TRBV28; CDR3nt: TGTGCCAGCAATACCCCAGCCGGGAAAGGGGAAAAACTGTTTTTT; CDR3aa: CASNTPAGKGEKLFF
j_gene: TRBJ1-4; d_gene: -; abundance: -; v_gene: TRBV11-2; CDR3nt: TGTGCCAGCAGCTTACTCTCAACTAATGAAAAACTGTTTTTT; CDR3aa: CASSLLSTNEKLFF
j_gene: TRBJ2-7; d_gene: -; abundance: few; v_gene: TRBV6-6; CDR3nt: TGTGCCAGCAGGCCGGGTCTAGCGTACGAGCAGTACTTC; CDR3aa: CASRPGLAYEQYF
j_gene: TRBJ2-7; d_gene: -; abundance: -; v_gene: TRBV10-3; CDR3nt: TGTGCCATCAGTAGCACTAACGAGGGAACCTACGAGCAGTACTTC; CDR3aa: CAISSTNEGTYEQYF
j_gene: TRBJ2-3; d_gene: -; abundance: -; v_gene: TRBV27; CDR3nt: TGTGCCAGCAGTTTATGGGCTGCTAATACGCAGTATTTT; CDR3aa: CASSLWAANTQYF
j_gene: TRBJ1-2; d_gene: -; abundance: -; v_gene: TRBV28; CDR3nt: TGTGCCAGCAGTTTGGGCAACTTGGGGAGGGGCTACACCTTC; CDR3aa: CASSLGNLGRGYTF
j_gene: TRBJ2-7; d_gene: -; abundance: once; v_gene: TRBV10-3; CDR3nt: TGTGCCATCAGTTCCGGGAGTGAGTACGAGCAGTACTTC; CDR3aa: CAISSGSEYEQYF
j_gene: TRBJ1-2; d_gene: -; abundance: -; v_gene: TRBV28; CDR3nt: TGTGCCAGCAGCTACGTGGGATGGAAGGGGGATGGCTACACCTTC; CDR3aa: CASSYVGWKGDGYTF
j_gene: TRBJ2-5; d_gene: TRBD1; abundance: -; v_gene: TRBV7-7; CDR3nt: TGTGCCAGCAGCCGGGGACAGCAAGAGACCCAGTACTTC; CDR3aa: CASSRGQQETQYF
j_gene: TRBJ1-1; d_gene: -; abundance: -; v_gene: TRBV7-8; CDR3nt: TGTGCCAGCAGCTTAGCGGCCAAGACTGAAGCTTTCTTT; CDR3aa: CASSLAAKTEAFF
j_gene: TRBJ1-5; d_gene: TRBD1; abundance: once; v_gene: TRBV19; CDR3nt: TGTGCCAGTAGTCTGGACAGGGATCGCAATCAGCCCCAGCATTTT; CDR3aa: CASSLDRDRNQPQHF
j_gene: TRBJ2-7; d_gene: TRBD1; abundance: -; v_gene: TRBV7-2; CDR3nt: TGTGCCAGCAGCCCCGACAGGGGGGAATACGAGCAGTACTTC; CDR3aa: CASSPDRGEYEQYF
j_gene: TRBJ1-2; d_gene: -; abundance: -; v_gene: TRBV30; CDR3nt: TGTGCCCTCTCCCCGCAGTCCTATGGCTACACCTTC; CDR3aa: CALSPQSYGYTF